Shown below are 19 T cell receptor beta chains from a single sample sequenced in a study of blood T cells in healthy people across ages. PCR was performed a second time for about 7 to 12 cycles using a sample-barcoded 5' primer and a J-beta primer mix. MiXCR, applied by TCRdb to the 5' RACE reads, yields one record per CDR3 protein. This table holds over a million distinct CDR3 sequences, 40% to 45% found once. Sequenced input: blood. Receptors originate from a woman in her fifties or sixties in good health.

This chain uses TRBV7-3 with TRBJ2-7, with D unresolved. The CDR3 is 15 residues long. The germline V and J ends were trimmed by 5 bases and 1 base, with 15 bases remaining between them. Germline CDR1 SGHTA, CDR2 FQGTGA. The CDR3 protein is CASSPSLSRSYEQYF. The CDR3 DNA follows: TGTGCCAGCAGCCCCTCTCTGAGTCGTTCCTACGAGCAGTACTTC.

This chain uses TRBV6-4 with TRBJ2-4, with D perhaps TRBD2 (6 bases). Germline values: CDR1 MRHNA, CDR2 SNTAGT. The ends were cut back, 2 bases at V and 13 bases at J, with 15 bases in the middle. CDR3 length: 13 amino acids. The DNA for the CDR3 is TGTGCCAGCAGTGACAGCGGAGGGACGCGACAGTACTTC. Translation: CASSDSGGTRQYF.

This chain joins TRBV29-1 and TRBJ1-2; D ambiguous. CDR3 size: 14 residues. Trimming took off 4 bases at V and 0 bases at J, with 12 bases between the two ends. The germline CDR1 and CDR2 sequences are SQVTM and ANQGSEA. The CDR3 here is CSVGVGHANYGYTF. CDR3 sequence (DNA): TGCAGCGTTGGCGTTGGGCATGCTAACTATGGCTACACCTTC.

The V gene is TRBV7-2, the J gene TRBJ2-7, with D perhaps TRBD1 (6 bases). Germline loops: CDR1 SGHTA, CDR2 FQGNSA. The CDR3 is made up of 15 amino acids. Deletions cut 1 base from V and 3 bases from J, with 13 bases between. The CDR3 protein is CASSLVGQGNYEQYF. Here the CDR3 DNA reads TGTGCCAGCAGCTTAGTTGGCCAGGGGAACTACGAGCAGTACTTC.

The V and J genes are TRBV29-1 and TRBJ2-5, with D possibly being TRBD2 (7 bases). Judging by the DNA end, TRBJ2-7 fits better; the J call may be wrong. Germline V gene sequence: CDR1 SQVTM, CDR2 ANQGSEA. The CDR3 totals 12 residues. CDR3 bases: TGCAGCACCCTGGGGGGGCGAGGCGAGCAGTACTTC. Its translation: CSTLGGRGEQYF.

This clonotype was counted many times. This chain uses TRBV7-9 with TRBJ2-3; the D is unclear. Trimming removed 5 bases at V and 4 bases at J, with 7 bases between. CDR3 size: 12 residues. CDR1 and CDR2 from the germline V gene are SEHNR and FQNEAQ (reference sequence). In DNA, the CDR3 is TGTGCCAGCAGCCGAGAGTCAGATACGCAGTATTTT. It encodes CASSRESDTQYF.

The chain joins TRBV11-1 to TRBJ2-7, with D unresolved. V lost 2 bases and J 7 bases, leaving 12 bases between the germline ends. The CDR3 is 13 residues long. The germline gives CDR1 SGHAT, CDR2 FQDESV (reference sequence). DNA of the CDR3: TGTGCCAGCAGCTTAAAGGCTGTGCGGGAGCAGTACTTC. This gives the protein CASSLKAVREQYF.

The table lists this clonotype with a few counts. The chain carries TRBV27 and TRBJ2-3; a possible D gene is TRBD1 (6 bases). CDR3 length: 18 residues. The V and J ends lost 0 bases and 2 bases respectively, with 18 bases between them. Germline values: CDR1 MNHEY, CDR2 SMNVEV (reference sequence). CDR3 in amino acids: CASSLSSPGHGDTDTQYF. In DNA form, the CDR3 reads TGTGCCAGCAGTTTATCGAGCCCGGGACATGGAGACACAGATACGCAGTATTTT.

Only a few counts were recorded for this clonotype. The gene calls are TRBV5-1 and TRBJ2-5; the D gene is possibly TRBD2 (5 bases). The CDR3 runs to 14 residues. V shed 0 bases and J shed 5 bases, with 11 bases lying between them. In germline, CDR1 is SGHRS, CDR2 YFSETQ. The CDR3 DNA sequence: TGCGCCAGCAGCTTGGCGTCTAGCATGGAGACCCAGTACTTC. Translating it yields CASSLASSMETQYF.

The chain uses TRBV20-1 and TRBJ2-3, with 13 bases aligning to TRBD2. In germline, CDR1 is DFQATT, CDR2 SNEGSKA (reference sequence). The J segment lost 2 bases and the V segment lost 3 bases, leaving 5 bases of the junction unmatched. The CDR3 has 16 residues. The CDR3 coding sequence is TGCAGTGCTAGTCCGGGACTAGCGGGAATCACAGATACGCAGTATTTT. Encoded protein: CSASPGLAGITDTQYF.

This clonotype was counted between two and nine times. The chain has TRBV2 and TRBJ2-5; 12 nucleotides match TRBD2. The junction had 7 bases not matched to a gene; V was cut back by 5 bases and J by 3 bases. Germline CDR1 SNHLY, CDR2 FYNNEI. The CDR3 is 16 amino acids. CDR3 nucleotides: TGTGCCAGCAGTCCTCGGACTAGCGGGATAAAAGAGACCCAGTACTTC. Its protein product is CASSPRTSGIKETQYF.

The CDR3 protein is CASSSISRETQYF. The CDR3 DNA sequence: TGTGCCAGCAGTTCAATTTCCCGAGAGACCCAGTACTTC. The chain is built from TRBV27 and TRBJ2-5; D not certain. This CDR3 has 13 residues. V was shortened by 4 bases and J by 4 bases, with 10 bases between the two germline ends. Germline V gene sequence: CDR1 MNHEY, CDR2 SMNVEV (reference sequence).

This clonotype was counted a single time. The genes are TRBV19 and TRBJ2-7; TRBD2 might be the D (6 bases). Per the germline V gene, CDR1 is LNHDA and CDR2 is SQIVND (reference sequence). The length of the CDR3 is 15 residues. Trimming removed 1 base from V and 2 bases from J, with 12 bases in between. The CDR3 DNA sequence: TGTGCCAGTAGTATAGGTAGCGGTCCTACCTACGAGCAGTACTTC. Residues: CASSIGSGPTYEQYF. Full variable domain (outside the CDR3, taken from reference TRBV19 and TRBJ2-7): DGGITQSPKYLFRKEGQNVTLSCEQNLNHDAMYWYRQDPGQGLRLIYYSQIVNDFQKGDIAEGYSVSREKKESFPLTVTSAQKNPTAFYLCASSIGSGPTYEQYFGPGTRLTVT.

The chain carries TRBV29-1 and TRBJ2-1, with a tentative D call TRBD2 (5 bases). The CDR3 has 13 residues. The ends were cut back, 6 bases at V and 7 bases at J, with 16 bases in the middle. CDR1 and CDR2 from the germline V gene are SQVTM and ANQGSEA. CDR3 in amino acids: CSVATSSGNEQFF. The CDR3 DNA follows: TGCAGCGTAGCAACTAGTTCCGGGAATGAGCAGTTCTTC.

The chain links TRBV7-6 to TRBJ2-2; TRBD2 matches 10 bases. The germline V gene has CDR1 SGHVS and CDR2 FNYEAQ. This CDR3 spans 15 amino acids. The V gene end was trimmed by 1 base and the J gene end by 6 bases; junction bases not matched to a gene: 2. Here the CDR3 DNA reads TGTGCCAGCAGCTTAGAAGCGGGAGGGGCCGGGGAGCTGTTTTTT. Protein sequence: CASSLEAGGAGELFF.

This clonotype appeared once. This chain uses TRBV4-2 with TRBJ2-1; 8 nucleotides match TRBD2. V dropped 1 base and J dropped 3; count of bases not matched to a gene: 5. The CDR3 consists of 16 residues. Germline CDR1 LGHNA, CDR2 YNFKEQ. CDR3 nucleotide sequence: TGTGCCAGCAGCCAAGGAAGACTAGCGATCTACAATGAGCAGTTCTTC. Translating gives CASSQGRLAIYNEQFF.

The V call is TRBV7-8, the J call TRBJ1-2; 8 nucleotides agree with TRBD1. The V gene end was trimmed by 1 base and the J gene end by 12 bases; junction bases not matched to a gene: 4. The CDR3 is made up of 12 amino acids. Germline values: CDR1 SGHVS, CDR2 FQNEAQ. CDR3 sequence (DNA): TGTGCCAGCAGCTTAGGGGGACAGGAACACACCTTC. Amino acids: CASSLGGQEHTF.

The chain carries TRBV19 and TRBJ2-1, with 9 bases fitting TRBD2. From germline, CDR1 is LNHDA and CDR2 SQIVND (reference sequence). The CDR3 loop spans 16 amino acids. After removal of 6 bases from V and 6 bases from J, the junction contained 12 bases not matched to a gene. CDR3 DNA: TGTGCCAGTAGCTCCGTAGCTCCTAGCGGGACCAATGAGCAGTTCTTC. It is translated as CASSSVAPSGTNEQFF.

The chain recombines TRBV5-1 with TRBJ2-5, with 12 bases matching TRBD2. The DNA end lines up better with TRBJ2-7; the J call may be wrong. CDR3 length: 15 amino acids. Looked up from germline, CDR1 is SGHRS and CDR2 is YFSETQ. The CDR3 DNA sequence: TGCGCCAGCAGCATATCTAGCGGGAGGGGGTACGAGCAGTACTTC. Translated, it gives CASSISSGRGYEQYF.